This T cell receptor beta chain was sequenced for a study of blood T cell repertoires in COVID-19. This table comes from immunoSEQ multiplex PCR, and its TCRdb copy is limited to in-frame clones, with some not included. Of about 78,000 clones in the sample, 86% were seen once. The TCR was taken from a woman in her sixties with acute or convalescent COVID-19. Sequenced material: peripheral blood.

CDR3 bases: TGCGCCAGCCGAGGTTTGGTATTCGGCAATCAGCCCCAGCATTTT. Translated, it gives CASRGLVFGNQPQHF. The chain joins TRBV23-1 to TRBJ1-5; D is uncertain. TRBV23-1 is identified as an open reading frame with a role that is uncertain. With 8 bases removed from V and 2 bases from J, the gap between germline ends came to 16 bases. The CDR3 sequence is 15 residues long.